This T cell receptor (beta chain) was captured in a study of cytomegalovirus exposure and HLA in healthy donors. Study-level background: Earlier, 117 million unique TCR beta sequences were recovered from about 200 million T cells by an analysis. Study-level points and caveats: Sequences of the TCR beta chain were said to predict the HLA-A and HLA-B alleles of most subjects accurately. A missense variant in DCLRE1C was later tied to TCR beta V- and J-gene trimming.

PCR involved 60 Vbeta and 13 Jbeta primers. TCRdb keeps only in-frame clones here, not all; method: immunoSEQ multiplex PCR. The data show around 120,000 clones, over 70% seen once. Healthy bone marrow donors made up the cohort. CDR1 is SQVTM and CDR2 is ANQGSEA in the germline V gene. The CDR3 contains 13 residues. A note on this clone: Its cognate antigen is unknown. A read error may account for a junction end that differs from germline.

The sample consisted of PBMCs. The J gene is TRBJ2-7, the V gene TRBV29-1; TRBD1 matches at 7 bases. The sequence came from a young woman in good health and CMV-seronegative. The CDR3 loop reads CSVGTGLSYERYF. CDR3 in DNA: TGCAGCGTTGGGACAGGATTATCCTACGAGCGGTACTTC.